A selection of T cell receptor beta chains follows, all from one sample in a study of blood T cell repertoires in COVID-19. Clones were read by immunoSEQ multiplex PCR, and TCRdb kept only the in-frame ones, dropping some. The repertoire consists of 88,000 or so clones, with roughly 77% occurring once and the leading ten covering about 24%. Input material: peripheral blood. Receptors were obtained from a human donor in a cohort sampled during active COVID-19. Both conserved end residues are part of each CDR3. Each record gives: clone size, D gene, J gene, V gene, CDR3 protein, CDR3 DNA. D genes are given only for firm matches. Rows give clone size only sometimes, using once, few, many, or a class for an expanded clone.

abundance: once
d_gene: NA
j_gene: TRBJ2-5
v_gene: TRBV6-6
CDR3aa: CASSRDLRGRKETQYF
CDR3nt: TGTGCCAGCAGTCGAGACCTCAGGGGGAGGAAAGAGACCCAGTACTTC

abundance: NA
d_gene: TRBD1
j_gene: TRBJ1-1
v_gene: TRBV6-5
CDR3aa: CASSYVGQGSTEAFF
CDR3nt: TGTGCCAGCAGTTACGTCGGACAGGGTTCAACTGAAGCTTTCTTT

abundance: NA
d_gene: NA
j_gene: TRBJ1-6
v_gene: TRBV7-2
CDR3aa: CASTQTKPGWNSPLHF
CDR3nt: TGTGCCAGCACCCAGACAAAACCAGGGTGGAATTCACCCCTCCACTTT

abundance: NA
d_gene: NA
j_gene: TRBJ1-6
v_gene: TRBV5-1
CDR3aa: CASSLEASYNSPLHF
CDR3nt: TGCGCCAGCAGCTTGGAAGCCTCCTATAATTCACCCCTCCACTTT

abundance: NA
d_gene: TRBD1
j_gene: TRBJ2-5
v_gene: TRBV27
CDR3aa: CASSNSGTGDGEETQYF
CDR3nt: TGTGCCAGCAGTAACTCCGGGACAGGGGACGGGGAAGAGACCCAGTACTTC

abundance: NA
d_gene: TRBD2
j_gene: TRBJ2-5
v_gene: TRBV14
CDR3aa: CASSPGLAGAETQYF
CDR3nt: TGTGCCAGCAGCCCCGGACTAGCGGGAGCAGAGACCCAGTACTTC

abundance: NA
d_gene: TRBD1
j_gene: TRBJ1-2
v_gene: TRBV6-5
CDR3aa: CASSPRQGNGYTF
CDR3nt: TGTGCCAGCAGTCCTAGACAGGGGAATGGCTACACCTTC

abundance: NA
d_gene: TRBD1
j_gene: TRBJ1-1
v_gene: TRBV11-1
CDR3aa: CASSPRQGAMNTEAFF
CDR3nt: TGTGCCAGCAGCCCAAGACAGGGGGCGATGAACACTGAAGCTTTCTTT

abundance: NA
d_gene: NA
j_gene: TRBJ2-3
v_gene: TRBV9
CDR3aa: CASSVTGLTDTQYF
CDR3nt: TGTGCCAGCAGCGTTACAGGTTTAACAGATACGCAGTATTTT

abundance: NA
d_gene: TRBD1
j_gene: TRBJ2-1
v_gene: TRBV29-1
CDR3aa: CSVGTGGFLGQFF
CDR3nt: TGCAGCGTTGGGACAGGGGGCTTCCTGGGGCAGTTCTTC

abundance: once
d_gene: TRBD1
j_gene: TRBJ2-3
v_gene: TRBV28
CDR3aa: CASRSGTGDANTQYF
CDR3nt: TGTGCCAGCAGATCCGGGACAGGGGATGCGAATACGCAGTATTTT

abundance: NA
d_gene: TRBD1
j_gene: TRBJ1-1
v_gene: TRBV6-6
CDR3aa: CASSPGQGARTEAFF
CDR3nt: TGTGCCAGCAGTCCGGGACAGGGGGCTAGGACTGAAGCTTTCTTT